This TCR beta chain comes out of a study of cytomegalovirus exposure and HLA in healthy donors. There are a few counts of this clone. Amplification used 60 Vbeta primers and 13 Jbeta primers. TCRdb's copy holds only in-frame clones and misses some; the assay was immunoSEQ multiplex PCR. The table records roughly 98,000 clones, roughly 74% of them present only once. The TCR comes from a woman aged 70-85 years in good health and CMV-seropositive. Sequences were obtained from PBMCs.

CDR3: CASSTTGTALNTEAFF. The CDR3 DNA reads TGTGCCAGCAGCACGACCGGGACAGCCTTGAACACTGAAGCTTTCTTT. The chain has TRBV7-2 and TRBJ1-1, with 7 bases identical to TRBD1. The CDR3 is 16 amino acids. CDR1 and CDR2 (germline): SGHTA, FQGNSA. The junction had 9 bases not matched to a gene; V was cut back by 5 bases and J by 0 bases.